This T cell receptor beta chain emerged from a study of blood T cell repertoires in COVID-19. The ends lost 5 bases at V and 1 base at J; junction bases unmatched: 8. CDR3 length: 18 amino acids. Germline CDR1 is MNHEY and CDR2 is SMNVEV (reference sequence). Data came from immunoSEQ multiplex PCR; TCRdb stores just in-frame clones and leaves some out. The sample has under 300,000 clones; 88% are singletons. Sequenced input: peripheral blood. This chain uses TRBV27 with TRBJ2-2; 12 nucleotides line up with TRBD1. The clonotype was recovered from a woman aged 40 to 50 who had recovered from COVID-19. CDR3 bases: TGTGCCAGCAGTCCAGGGACAGGGGGCGCGCAGAACACCGGGGAGCTGTTTTTT. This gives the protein CASSPGTGGAQNTGELFF.